This is a list of T cell receptor beta chains from one sample in a study of T cell repertoires in cytomegalovirus infection. TCRdb re-analysed the reads in MiXCR, keeping a single row per CDR3 protein. The sample has approximately 180,000 distinct CDR3 sequences; roughly 9.8% are singletons. The sequenced sample consisted of PBMCs. Receptor source: a human donor in good health (CMV status not recorded). Some clones in this sample may be carry-over from other donors' samples. Both conserved end residues are part of each CDR3.

TRBJ1-3 | TRBV7-2 | CASSRGGAEGNTIYF
TRBJ1-1 | TRBV20-1 | CSAPKQGLNTEAFF
TRBJ2-1 | TRBV7-2 | CASSSDSTSWKQFF
TRBJ1-2 | TRBV6-1 | CASSGAAPHTF
TRBJ1-1 | TRBV10-3 | CATLQDRALEAFF
TRBJ1-5 | TRBV12-3/TRBV12-4 | CASSLRANQPQHF
TRBJ1-5 | TRBV29-1 | CSVEENSNQPQHF
TRBJ1-2 | TRBV20-1 | CSARDSTGAIYGYTF
TRBJ2-5 | TRBV7-9 | CASSLAPETQYF
TRBJ2-1 | TRBV15 | CATSRSVGTSGRDNEQFF
TRBJ1-2 | TRBV7-2 | CASSLEPVYGYTF
TRBJ1-5 | TRBV20-1 | CSASSDRDYQPQHF
TRBJ1-1 | TRBV30 | CAWSGTMNTEAFF
TRBJ1-5 | TRBV5-6 | CASSLRERDRFNQPQHF
TRBJ2-7 | TRBV5-1 | CASTSTPGQGPYEQYF
TRBJ2-7 | TRBV20-1 | CSARVSRRGAYEQYF
TRBJ2-4 | TRBV7-8 | CASSLSGAKNIQYF
TRBJ2-5 | TRBV28 | CASSWGAGASQETQYF
TRBJ2-1 | TRBV5-1 | CASSIPLAGAFNEQFF
TRBJ2-1 | TRBV6-4 | CASSETGLAGGYEQFF
TRBJ1-6 | TRBV7-2 | CASSLDLYGGSYNSPLHF
TRBJ2-7 | TRBV7-9 | CASSSTGPRQGAYEQYF
TRBJ2-7 | TRBV6-2/TRBV6-3 | CASKNGAGAVYEQYF
TRBJ2-7 | TRBV19 | CASREKGSSYEQYF
TRBJ1-3 | TRBV15 | CATSRGTGDSGNTIYF
TRBJ1-5 | TRBV7-8 | CASSARQGFMQPQHF
TRBJ2-5 | TRBV6-1 | CASSEGTGATQYF
TRBJ1-1 | TRBV12-3/TRBV12-4 | CASSLLGPGDTEAFF
TRBJ1-2 | TRBV5-1 | CASSLDGSYGYTF
TRBJ2-3 | TRBV15 | CATSSFPGHTSTDTQYF
TRBJ1-1 | TRBV15 | CATSREGGNTEAFF
TRBJ2-7 | TRBV7-2 | CASSPVADSIYEQYF
TRBJ1-5 | TRBV7-2 | CASSARSNQPQHF
TRBJ1-5 | TRBV20-1 | CSARVDDRTNQPQHF
TRBJ2-5 | TRBV4-3 | CASSQGGTAETQYF
TRBJ1-2 | TRBV20-1 | CSATDTNYGYTF
TRBJ2-1 | TRBV6-2/TRBV6-3 | CARTGNNEQFF
TRBJ2-2 | TRBV7-9 | CASSHDGGVAGELFF
TRBJ1-2 | TRBV7-2 | CASSLDSSSYGYTF
TRBJ2-1 | TRBV6-2/TRBV6-3 | CASSYSGNNEQFF